These T cell receptor beta chains were read from a single sample in a study of shared clonotypes between healthy human individuals. Sequencing used immunoSEQ multiplex PCR; TCRdb keeps in-frame clones, though not all of them. This sample carries over a million clones, roughly 75% of them seen once, and the ten largest clones take nearly 1.5%. The sequenced sample consisted of memory CD4+ T cells sorted from blood. These TCRs come from a man aged 18-30 years in good health. Each CDR3 is given with its conserved first and last residue.

V: TRBV5-1; J: TRBJ2-1; CDR3: CASRGLAYNEQFF
V: TRBV5-4; J: TRBJ2-4; CDR3: CASSPGQGFDIQYF
V: TRBV28; J: TRBJ1-5; CDR3: CASSFLNLSGRNQPQHF
V: TRBV2; J: TRBJ2-1; CDR3: CASSETPAGVGNEQFF
V: TRBV5-4; J: TRBJ2-5; CDR3: CASSLATSGQETQYF
V: TRBV29-1; J: TRBJ2-7; CDR3: CSALGQVVREQYF
V: TRBV5-4; J: TRBJ2-5; CDR3: CASSLGGEGTQYF
V: TRBV16; J: TRBJ1-4; CDR3: CASSQLQGSEKLFF
V: TRBV28; J: TRBJ2-2; CDR3: CASSLFRQGVGELFF
V: TRBV7-7; J: TRBJ2-3; CDR3: CASSLGVGGADTQYF
V: TRBV9; J: TRBJ2-1; CDR3: CASSVGGDEQFF
V: TRBV18; J: TRBJ1-1; CDR3: CASSPSDRGANTEAFF
V: TRBV7-6; J: TRBJ2-3; CDR3: CASSLNVQVGTQYF
V: TRBV2; J: TRBJ1-4; CDR3: CASSEEGQGNEKLFF